Ten or more counts support the clone carrying this TCR beta chain. Its specificity is not known. The source of the sample is a study of metastatic and nonmetastatic thyroid tumors. The study, taken as a whole, reports: It was reported that TCR beta diversity was significantly higher in malignant thyroid tumors than benign nodules, in blood and tumor.

The germline CDR1 and CDR2 sequences are DFQATT and SNEGSKA (reference sequence). This CDR3 has 15 residues. Losses at the gene ends were 6 bases for V and 6 bases for J; bases not matched to a gene: 15. Treatment of any kind had been given to no patient before thyroid surgery. TCRdb re-called the PCR reads through MiXCR. The table shows about 16,000 clones, with around 16% occurring only once. The TCR originated in a female donor with papillary thyroid cancer or a benign thyroid nodule (not recorded which). Some clones in this sample may be carry-over from other donors' samples. This chain uses TRBV20-1 with TRBJ1-2; the match to TRBD1 covers 8 bases. The sequenced sample was blood. The CDR3 coding sequence is TGCAGTGCATACTTTGGGCAGGGGGCTCCCCATGGCTACACCTTC. Translation: CSAYFGQGAPHGYTF.